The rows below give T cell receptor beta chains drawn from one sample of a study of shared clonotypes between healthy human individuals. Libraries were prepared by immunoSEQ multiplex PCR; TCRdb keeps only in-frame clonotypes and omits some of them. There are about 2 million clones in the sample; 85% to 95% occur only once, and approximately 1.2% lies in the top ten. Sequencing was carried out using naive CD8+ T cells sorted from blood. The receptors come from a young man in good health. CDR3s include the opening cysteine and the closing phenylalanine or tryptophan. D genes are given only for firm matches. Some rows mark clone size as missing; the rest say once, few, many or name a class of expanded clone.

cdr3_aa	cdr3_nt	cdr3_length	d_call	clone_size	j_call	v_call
CASSIVYGAGNQPQHF	TGTGCCAGTAGTATAGTATATGGGGCGGGAAATCAGCCCCAGCATTTT	16	.	.	TRBJ1-5	TRBV19
CASSLGTSGRYEQYF	TGCGCCAGCAGCCTCGGGACTAGCGGGAGGTACGAGCAGTACTTC	15	TRBD2	.	TRBJ2-7	TRBV4-1
CASSAAGAGGRETQYF	TGTGCCAGCAGCGCTGCCGGAGCGGGGGGGCGAGAGACCCAGTACTTC	16	TRBD2	.	TRBJ2-5	TRBV11-2
CASSAQGEETQYF	TGTGCCAGCAGCGCACAGGGAGAAGAGACCCAGTACTTC	13	.	.	TRBJ2-5	TRBV6-1
CASSNTAGGFSSEQYF	TGTGCCAGCAGCAATACAGCGGGAGGGTTTTCCTCCGAGCAGTACTTC	16	TRBD2	.	TRBJ2-7	TRBV7-8
CASSHAQFYEQYF	TGCGCCAGCAGCCACGCACAGTTCTACGAGCAGTACTTC	13	.	once	TRBJ2-7	TRBV4-1
CASSQAFSALGPGNEQFF	TGCGCCAGCAGCCAAGCTTTCTCCGCCCTTGGTCCGGGCAATGAGCAGTTCTTC	18	.	.	TRBJ2-1	TRBV4-3
CASSRTNQETQYF	TGCGCCAGCAGTCGGACTAACCAAGAGACCCAGTACTTC	13	.	.	TRBJ2-5	TRBV4-1
CASSFPHLTGEAFF	TGTGCCAGCAGTTTCCCCCACTTGACAGGAGAAGCTTTCTTT	14	.	.	TRBJ1-1	TRBV28
CASSQVGTGGSTSGVTDTQYF	TGCGCCAGCAGCCAAGTGGGGACAGGGGGCTCGACTAGCGGGGTCACAGATACGCAGTATTTT	21	.	.	TRBJ2-3	TRBV4-1
CASSLEGQGFLAKNIQYF	TGCGCCAGCAGCTTGGAGGGACAGGGGTTTTTAGCCAAAAACATTCAGTACTTC	18	TRBD1	.	TRBJ2-4	TRBV5-1
CASSEAAGQVHGYTF	TGTGCCAGCAGTGAAGCCGCCGGGCAGGTCCATGGCTACACCTTC	15	.	.	TRBJ1-2	TRBV6-1
CASSYNSGDQETQYF	TGTGCCAGCAGTTACAACTCAGGGGACCAAGAGACCCAGTACTTC	15	.	.	TRBJ2-5	TRBV6-6
CASSLGNRPADNSPLHF	TGTGCCAGCAGCTTGGGAAACAGGCCCGCGGATAATTCACCCCTCCACTTT	17	.	.	TRBJ1-6	TRBV7-8
CAWRQGAGSWTQYF	TGTGCCTGGAGACAGGGGGCCGGGTCGTGGACCCAGTACTTC	14	TRBD1	once	TRBJ2-5	TRBV30
CASSLFDQPQHF	TGTGCCAGCAGCCTCTTCGATCAGCCCCAGCATTTT	12	.	few	TRBJ1-5	TRBV7-9
CASSYDRGSYGYTF	TGTGCCAGCAGCTACGACAGGGGCTCCTATGGCTACACCTTC	14	TRBD1	once	TRBJ1-2	TRBV5-4
CAWSAINTGELFF	TGTGCCTGGAGCGCCATAAACACCGGGGAGCTGTTTTTT	13	.	.	TRBJ2-2	TRBV30
CASSLRAVPFTDTQYF	TGTGCCAGCAGCTTAAGGGCAGTCCCTTTCACAGATACGCAGTATTTT	16	.	.	TRBJ2-3	TRBV7-9
CASSLSLGDYGYTF	TGTGCCAGCAGCTTGAGTTTAGGAGACTATGGCTACACCTTC	14	.	.	TRBJ1-2	TRBV5-6
CASSSGTASSYNSPLHF	TGTGCCAGCAGCTCAGGGACAGCGAGCTCCTATAATTCACCCCTCCACTTT	17	TRBD1	.	TRBJ1-6	TRBV7-2